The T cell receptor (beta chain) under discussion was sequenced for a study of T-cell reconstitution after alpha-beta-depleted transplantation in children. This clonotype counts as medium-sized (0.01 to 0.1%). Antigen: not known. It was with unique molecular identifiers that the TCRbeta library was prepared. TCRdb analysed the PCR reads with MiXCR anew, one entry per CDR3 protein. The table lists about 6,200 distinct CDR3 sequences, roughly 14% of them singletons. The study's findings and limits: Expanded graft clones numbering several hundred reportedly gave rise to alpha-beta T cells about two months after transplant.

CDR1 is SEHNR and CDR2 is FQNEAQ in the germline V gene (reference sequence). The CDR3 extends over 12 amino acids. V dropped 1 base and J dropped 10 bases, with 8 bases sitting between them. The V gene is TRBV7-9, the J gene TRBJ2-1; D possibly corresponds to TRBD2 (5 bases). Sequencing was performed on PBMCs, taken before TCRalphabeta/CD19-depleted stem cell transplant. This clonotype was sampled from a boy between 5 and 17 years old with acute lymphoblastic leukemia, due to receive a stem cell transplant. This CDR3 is CASSLELDEQFF. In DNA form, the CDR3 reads TGTGCCAGCAGCTTAGAACTAGACGAGCAGTTCTTC.